This note documents a single TCR beta chain sequence. Its antigen is currently not known. Qualities for individual bases were not recorded, and no much larger clone is one base off. At one collaborating source in Seattle, patients were enrolled during active infection and were followed longitudinally through the course of disease. The collaborating institutions used their own protocols to collect whole blood in K2EDTA tubes. For TCRbeta analysis, collaborator samples were shipped as frozen whole blood, as isolated PBMCs, or as DNA extracted from either sample type. The data were obtained in a study of blood T cell repertoires in COVID-19 (TCRdb year 2020). About the study as a whole: Samples covering the acute and convalescent phases of COVID-19 were provided by collaborators in the United States, Italy and Spain. The material from the prospective study consisted of cDNA or gDNA derived from T cells, B-cell-depleted T cells, or PBMCs. The dataset comprised deeply sampled blood TCRbeta repertoires from subjects exposed to, actively infected with, or recovered from COVID-19. A freely available public database, intended as a resource for researchers studying the immune response to SARS-CoV-2, is where the repertoires were released. The samples were drawn from the first 160 participants of the ongoing ImmuneRACE study and from 950 to 1,500 subjects provided by 6 global collaborators. The sample metadata nearly always contained a de-identified subject ID, COVID-19 status, age in years and sex. HLA class I and class II types, where available, came from metadata supplied by the sample provider rather than from assay-based typing. What the study reported, not specific to this receptor: Clinical and demographic metadata were provided uncurated, with the amount varying by source and participant.

V is clipped by 4 bases and J by 0 bases, and the sequence between their germline boundaries is 25 bases long. Its CDR3 holds 20 amino acids, cysteine through phenylalanine. The CDR3 DNA has 60 bases and is translated from base 1. Reading the germline V gene gives CDR1 SGHDN and CDR2 FVKESK. The immunoSEQ Assay, a bias-controlled multiplex PCR, was used to amplify TCRbeta CDR3 regions from genomic DNA. In the authors' own workflow: Nucleated cell counts per sample were estimated from amplification of reference gene primers within the assay. To quantify the absolute abundance of each unique TCRbeta CDR3 rearrangement, sequence reads were collapsed and filtered. Productive Simpson clonality was computed per sample as the square root of Simpson's diversity index over productive rearrangements. The source is immuneACCESS, and TCRdb retained only in-frame sequences with V and J called. Part of the clones is not carried over; for the studies checked, unresolved V genes explain less than half of this, and the remainder is unexplained. V, J and clone size were drawn from that table, and D and trimming were deduced from the DNA. The sample table lists 150,000 to 180,000 clones, approximately 85% of them with a count of one. The ten largest clones capture 0.63% of the sample.

The sequencing input was peripheral blood. The TCR originated in a man in his sixties with COVID-19, enrolled during active disease. The rearranged segments are TRBV14 and TRBJ2-1, with TRBD2 as a weak D call on 6 bases. The DNA reads TGTGCCAGCAGCCGGTACATCGGAGGGCCCCGGGAATTCTCCTACAATGAGCAGTTCTTC. Its product reads: CASSRYIGGPREFSYNEQFF. With the portions outside the CDR3 filled from the reference TRBV14 and TRBJ2-1 genes, the complete variable region becomes EAGVTQFPSHSVIEKGQTVTLRCDPISGHDNLYWYRRVMGKEIKFLLHFVKESKQDESGMPNNRFLAERTGGTYSTLKVQPAELEDSGVYFCASSRYIGGPREFSYNEQFFGPGTRLTVL.